Given below is one TCR beta chain in context. Its antigen is currently unknown. J gave up 4 bases and V 6 bases, and 4 bases lay outside the gene matches. The CDR3 extends over 14 amino acids. Germline-derived CDR1 and CDR2 are SNHLY and FYNNEI. The sample originates from a study of cytomegalovirus exposure and HLA in healthy donors. About the research overall: A prior analysis found roughly 110 million unique TCR beta sequences from some 200 million T cells.

The PCR ran on 60 Vbeta and 13 Jbeta primers. TCRdb keeps only in-frame clones here, not all; method: immunoSEQ multiplex PCR. This table holds approximately 160,000 clones, under 90% found once. Study results and caveats: On later analysis, the bulk of CMV-associated TCR beta chains appeared to be HLA-restricted. Segments of the TCR beta V type were, in most cases, productive about 87% or about 30% of the time in an earlier analysis. Reportedly, diagnosis of cytomegalovirus status by the classifier showed high specificity and sensitivity.

The sequencing sample was made of PBMCs. The V gene is TRBV2, the J gene TRBJ2-1, with 9 nucleotides matching TRBD2. The origin of this receptor is a man aged 25-45 years in good health and CMV-seropositive. DNA of the CDR3: TGTGCCAGCAGGGCTAGCGGGAAGTACAATGAGCAGTTCTTC. Translating gives CASRASGKYNEQFF.